One sample yielded the 10 T cell receptor beta chains listed below, sequenced in a study of T cell responses to AZD1222 COVID-19 vaccine. The repertoire was sequenced with immunoSEQ multiplex PCR; TCRdb's copy has only in-frame clones and lacks some. The sample consists of roughly 170,000 clones, 90% of them appearing once. The sample here was peripheral blood, taken on day 0 of AZD1222 vaccination. These receptors came from an adult in good health.

This sequence joins TRBV5-5 and TRBJ2-7; 9 nucleotides agree with TRBD2. The CDR3 sequence is 15 residues long. Germline lookup yields CDR1 SGHKS and CDR2 YYEKEE (reference sequence). The trim removed 2 bases at V and 0 bases at J, leaving 3 bases unmatched. The CDR3 region has the DNA TGTGCCAGCAGCTTCTTAGCGGGGGACTCCTACGAGCAGTACTTC. Its translation is CASSFLAGDSYEQYF.

This chain links TRBV5-1 with TRBJ2-7, with D possibly matching TRBD1 (5 bases). This CDR3 contains 14 residues. V was pared by 2 bases and J by 2 bases, with 11 bases between. The germline V gene encodes CDR1 SGHRS and CDR2 YFSETQ. The CDR3 protein is CASSLAGQTYEQYF. In DNA, the CDR3 is TGCGCCAGCAGCTTAGCAGGGCAAACCTACGAGCAGTACTTC.

This chain links TRBV10-3 with TRBJ1-1; no clear D. Deletions cut 8 bases from V and 8 bases from J, with 18 bases between. CDR3 size: 13 residues. Germline CDR1 is ENHRY and CDR2 is SYGVKD. The DNA of the CDR3 is TGTGCCATCCAGGCCGCTGATGGAAGCGAAGCTTTCTTT. Its protein is CAIQAADGSEAFF.

This chain links TRBV7-8 with TRBJ1-1, with TRBD1 matching over 7 bases. The CDR3 is 14 amino acids. The ends lost 11 bases at V and 1 base at J; junction bases unmatched: 10. Germline V lookup: CDR1 SGHVS, CDR2 FQNEAQ. CDR3 residues: CAVRTQGGNTEAFF. CDR3 nucleotides: TGTGCCGTTCGGACCCAGGGGGGGAACACTGAAGCTTTCTTT.

V usage is TRBV11-3 and J usage is TRBJ2-7, with TRBD2 as a possible D gene (6 bases). The germline V gene encodes CDR1 SGHNT and CDR2 YENEEA. Trimming removed 5 bases at V and 2 bases at J, with 10 bases between. The CDR3 covers 13 residues. The CDR3 is CASSAGSTYEQYF. The CDR3, as DNA: TGTGCCAGCAGCGCCGGGAGTACCTACGAGCAGTACTTC.

The V and J genes are TRBV3-1 (or the pseudogene TRBV3-2) and TRBJ1-3, with D unresolved. The CDR3 contains 14 residues. Germline CDR1 and CDR2: LGHDT and YNNKEL (reference sequence). The V and J ends lost 3 bases and 0 bases respectively, with 6 bases between them. CDR3 nucleotide sequence: TGTGCCAGCAGCCAGAAGGGCTCTGGAAACACCATATATTTT. This encodes CASSQKGSGNTIYF.

This clone has just one count. The V call is TRBV27, the J call TRBJ1-2; unclear D gene. The V and J ends lost 7 bases and 4 bases respectively, with 19 bases between them. CDR3 length: 15 residues. The germline CDR1 and CDR2 sequences are MNHEY and SMNVEV (reference sequence). CDR3 region: CASTQNLGSLYGYTF. The CDR3 coding sequence is TGTGCCAGCACCCAGAATCTGGGGAGTCTCTATGGCTACACCTTC.

The chain combines TRBV15 with TRBJ2-2; TRBD2 matches 7 bases. With V trimmed by 4 bases and J by 7 bases, 6 bases remained unmatched. The CDR3 is 14 residues long. Germline V gene data show CDR1 as LNHNV and CDR2 as YYDKDF (reference sequence). The chain's CDR3 is CATSNQGGDGELFF. As DNA, the CDR3 is TGTGCCACCAGCAACCAGGGAGGGGACGGGGAGCTGTTTTTT.

V gene TRBV4-2 combines with J gene TRBJ2-7; D is unclear. V gave up 0 bases and J gave up 4 bases, with 7 bases separating them. The CDR3 spans 13 residues. Germline-derived CDR1 and CDR2 are LGHNA and YNFKEQ. CDR3 sequence: CASSQEVGYEQYF. The CDR3 nucleotides are TGTGCCAGCAGCCAAGAGGTGGGTTACGAGCAGTACTTC.

The chain has TRBV7-9 and TRBJ1-2; no reliable D call. The CDR3 spans 14 residues. V lost 4 bases, J lost 8 bases, and 17 bases lay in between. Germline V lookup: CDR1 SEHNR, CDR2 FQNEAQ (reference sequence). CDR3 amino acids: CASSSIDSGSGYTF. CDR3 DNA sequence: TGTGCCAGCAGCTCGATCGACTCTGGGTCAGGCTACACCTTC.